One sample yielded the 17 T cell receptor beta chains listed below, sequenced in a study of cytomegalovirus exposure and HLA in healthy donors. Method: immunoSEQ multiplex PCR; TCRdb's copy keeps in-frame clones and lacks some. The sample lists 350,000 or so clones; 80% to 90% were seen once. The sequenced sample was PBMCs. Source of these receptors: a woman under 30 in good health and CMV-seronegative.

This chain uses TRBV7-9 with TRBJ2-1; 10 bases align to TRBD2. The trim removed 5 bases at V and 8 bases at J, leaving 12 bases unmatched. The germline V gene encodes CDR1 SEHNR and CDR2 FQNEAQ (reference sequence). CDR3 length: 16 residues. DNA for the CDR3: TGTGCCAGCAGCCAAAAACTAGCGGGAAGTTCCCATGAGCAGTTCTTC. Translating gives CASSQKLAGSSHEQFF.

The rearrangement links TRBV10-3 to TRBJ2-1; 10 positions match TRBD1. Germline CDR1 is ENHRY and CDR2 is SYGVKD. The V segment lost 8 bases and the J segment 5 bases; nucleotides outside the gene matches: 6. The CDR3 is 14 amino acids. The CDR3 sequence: CAISRTGGHNEQFF. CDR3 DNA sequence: TGTGCCATCTCGAGGACAGGGGGTCACAATGAGCAGTTCTTC.

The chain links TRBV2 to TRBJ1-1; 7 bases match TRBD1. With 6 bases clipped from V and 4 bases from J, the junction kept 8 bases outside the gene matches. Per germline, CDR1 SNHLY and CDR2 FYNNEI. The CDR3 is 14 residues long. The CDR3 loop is CASSRQGSGTEAFF. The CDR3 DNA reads TGTGCCAGCAGCCGACAGGGCTCGGGCACTGAAGCTTTCTTT.

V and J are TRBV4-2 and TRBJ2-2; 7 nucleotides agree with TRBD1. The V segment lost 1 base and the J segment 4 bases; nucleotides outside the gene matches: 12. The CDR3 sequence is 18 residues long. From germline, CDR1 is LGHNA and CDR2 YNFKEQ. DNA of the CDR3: TGTGCCAGCAGCCAAGGCCACACGACAGGGTTGTTCACCGGGGAGCTGTTTTTT. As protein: CASSQGHTTGLFTGELFF.

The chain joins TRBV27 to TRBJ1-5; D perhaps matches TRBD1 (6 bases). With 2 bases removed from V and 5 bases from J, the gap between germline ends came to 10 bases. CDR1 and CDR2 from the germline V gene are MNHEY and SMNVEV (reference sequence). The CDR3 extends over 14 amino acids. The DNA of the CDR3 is TGTGCCAGCAGTTTAGGTGCAGGGGATCAGCCCCAGCATTTT. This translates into CASSLGAGDQPQHF.

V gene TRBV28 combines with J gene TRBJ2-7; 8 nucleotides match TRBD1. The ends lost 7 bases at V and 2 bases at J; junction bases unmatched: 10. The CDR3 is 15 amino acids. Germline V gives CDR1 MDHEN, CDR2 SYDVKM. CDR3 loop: CASTDQDRVTYEQYF. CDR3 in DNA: TGTGCCAGCACGGATCAGGACAGGGTGACCTACGAGCAGTACTTC.

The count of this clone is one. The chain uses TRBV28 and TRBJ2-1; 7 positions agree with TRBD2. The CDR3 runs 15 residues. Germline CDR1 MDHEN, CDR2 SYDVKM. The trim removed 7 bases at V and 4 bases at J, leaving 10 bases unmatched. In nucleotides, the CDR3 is TGTGCCAGCAAGTCCGGACTAGGGGTATACAATGAGCAGTTCTTC. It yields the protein CASKSGLGVYNEQFF.

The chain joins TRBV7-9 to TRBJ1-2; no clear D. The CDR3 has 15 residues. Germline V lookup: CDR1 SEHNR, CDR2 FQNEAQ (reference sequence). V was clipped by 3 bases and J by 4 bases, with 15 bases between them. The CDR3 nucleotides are TGTGCCAGCAGCTTCCTGGTTGAGGGCGGCTATGGCTACACCTTC. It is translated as CASSFLVEGGYGYTF.

CDR3 sequence reads: CASSPRGPGTGELFF. The CDR3 DNA reads as TGTGCCAGCAGCCCCCGAGGTCCCGGGACCGGGGAGCTGTTTTTT. The chain uses TRBV6-1 and TRBJ2-2; D is uncertain. The V end lost 6 bases, the J end lost 5 bases, and 16 bases lay between the germline ends. The CDR3 spans 15 residues. The germline CDR1 and CDR2 sequences are MNHNS and SASEGT.

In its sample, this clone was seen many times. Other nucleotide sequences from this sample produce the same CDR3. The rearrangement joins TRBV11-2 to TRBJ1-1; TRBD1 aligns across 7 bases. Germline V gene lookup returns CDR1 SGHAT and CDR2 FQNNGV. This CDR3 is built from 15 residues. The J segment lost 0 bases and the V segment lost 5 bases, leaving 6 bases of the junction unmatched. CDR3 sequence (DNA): TGTGCCAGCAGCCCAAGGACAGGAGTGAACACTGAAGCTTTCTTT. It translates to CASSPRTGVNTEAFF.

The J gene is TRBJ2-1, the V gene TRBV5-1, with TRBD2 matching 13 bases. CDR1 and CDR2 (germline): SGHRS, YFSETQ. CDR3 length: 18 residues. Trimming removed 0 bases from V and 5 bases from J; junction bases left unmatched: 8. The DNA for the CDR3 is TGCGCCAGCAGCTTGGTGGGCCGGACTAGCGGGAGAAACAATGAGCAGTTCTTC. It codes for CASSLVGRTSGRNNEQFF.

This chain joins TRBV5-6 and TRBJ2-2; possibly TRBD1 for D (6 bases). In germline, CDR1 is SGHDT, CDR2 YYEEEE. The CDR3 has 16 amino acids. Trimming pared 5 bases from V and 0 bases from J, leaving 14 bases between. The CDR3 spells CASSSTGTTNTGELFF. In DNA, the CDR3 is TGTGCCAGCAGTTCCACCGGGACAACGAACACCGGGGAGCTGTTTTTT.

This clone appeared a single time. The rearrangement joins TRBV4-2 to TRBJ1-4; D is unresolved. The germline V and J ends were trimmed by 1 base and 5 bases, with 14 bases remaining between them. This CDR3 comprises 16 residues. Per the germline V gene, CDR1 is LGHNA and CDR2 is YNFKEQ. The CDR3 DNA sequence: TGTGCCAGCAGCCAAGGTCAGACTGGCCGAAATGAAAAACTGTTTTTT. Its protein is CASSQGQTGRNEKLFF.

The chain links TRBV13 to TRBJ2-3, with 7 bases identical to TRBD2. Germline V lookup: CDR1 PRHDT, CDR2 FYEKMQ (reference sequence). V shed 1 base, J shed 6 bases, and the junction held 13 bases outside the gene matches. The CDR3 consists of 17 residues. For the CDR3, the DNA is TGTGCCAGCAGCTTAGAGTCGACGCGGGGGTCCAAGGATACGCAGTATTTT. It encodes CASSLESTRGSKDTQYF.

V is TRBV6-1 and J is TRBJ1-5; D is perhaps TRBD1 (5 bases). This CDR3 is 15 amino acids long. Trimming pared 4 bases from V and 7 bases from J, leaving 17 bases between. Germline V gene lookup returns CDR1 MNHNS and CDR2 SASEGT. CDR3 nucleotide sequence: TGTGCCAGCAGTGTTGGGCCCGGGGGAGGGCAGCCCCAGCATTTT. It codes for CASSVGPGGGQPQHF.

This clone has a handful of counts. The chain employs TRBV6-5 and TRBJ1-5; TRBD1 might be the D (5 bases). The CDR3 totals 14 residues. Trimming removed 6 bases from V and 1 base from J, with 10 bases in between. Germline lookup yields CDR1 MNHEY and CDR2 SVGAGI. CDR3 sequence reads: CASSRWGSNQPQHF. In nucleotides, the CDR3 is TGTGCCAGCAGCAGGTGGGGCAGCAATCAGCCCCAGCATTTT.

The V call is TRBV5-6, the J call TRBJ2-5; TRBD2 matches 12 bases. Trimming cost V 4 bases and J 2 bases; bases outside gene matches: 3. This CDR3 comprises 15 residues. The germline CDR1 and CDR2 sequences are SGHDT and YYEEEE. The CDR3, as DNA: TGTGCCAGCAGCCCAGGACTAGCGGGGCAAGAGACCCAGTACTTC. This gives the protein CASSPGLAGQETQYF.